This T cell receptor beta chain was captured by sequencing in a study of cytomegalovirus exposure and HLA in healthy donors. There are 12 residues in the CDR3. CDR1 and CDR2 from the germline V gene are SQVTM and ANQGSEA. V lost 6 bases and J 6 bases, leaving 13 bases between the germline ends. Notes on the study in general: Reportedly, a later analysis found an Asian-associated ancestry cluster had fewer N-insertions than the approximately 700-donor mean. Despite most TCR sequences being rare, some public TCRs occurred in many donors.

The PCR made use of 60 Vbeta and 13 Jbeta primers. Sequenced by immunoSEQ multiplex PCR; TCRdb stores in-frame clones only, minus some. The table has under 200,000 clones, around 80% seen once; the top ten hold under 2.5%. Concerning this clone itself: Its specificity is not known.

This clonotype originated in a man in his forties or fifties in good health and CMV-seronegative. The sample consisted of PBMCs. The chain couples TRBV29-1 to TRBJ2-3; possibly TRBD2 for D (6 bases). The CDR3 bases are TGCAGCGTCCCAAAGGCGGGGGATACGCAGTATTTT. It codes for CSVPKAGDTQYF.